The clone carrying this T cell receptor beta chain was counted once. Sequence at one end of the junction differs from germline and may be a read error. This sample is drawn from a study of human T cells and chemical hapten exposure. Time point denoted: patch test 3, about 24 weeks after DPC sensitization. Treatment given: therapeutic diphenylcyclopropenone sensitization with weekly scalp DPC. Authors' processing steps: Per sample, the median was around 100,000 TCRs, with values from around 25,000 to 690,000. TCRdb analysed the RACE reads with MiXCR anew, one entry per CDR3 protein. Clone size and V and J calls follow TCRdb, not the original study. The table records 55,000 to 75,000 distinct CDR3 sequences, 9.5% to 15% of them present only once. CDR3 length: 15 amino acids. Germline CDR1 and CDR2: SGHTA and FQGNSA.

The rearrangement uses TRBV7-2 and TRBJ1-5, with D uncertain. The source material was whole blood, sampled in connection with sensitization to the hapten diphenylcyclopropenone (DPC). The clonotype was recovered from a man aged 25-45 years with alopecia areata. Some clones in this sample may be carry-over from other donors' samples. For the CDR3, the DNA is TGTGCCAGCAGCTCGGAAGTTTATAGCAATCGGCCCCAGCATTTT. Its translation: CASSSEVYSNRPQHF.